This TCR beta chain emerged from a study of brain T cells in children with intractable seizures (dated by TCRdb to about 2021). Some background on the complete study: A NanoString immunology panel was first used to screen resected brain tissue from about 53 pediatric epilepsy surgery cases for immune gene transcripts. Among the approximately 12 selected surgery cases, pre-surgery blood was additionally sequenced for eight, leaving four cases with brain tissue only.

CDR1 and CDR2 are drawn from the germline V gene (reference sequence): GTSNPN, SVGIG. The CDR3 numbers 14 residues from cysteine through phenylalanine. The kept DNA is CDR3 alone, 42 bases in frame from the first base. After removal of 5 bases from V and 8 bases from J, the junction retains 10 bases not matched to a gene. The sample's time point label, in plain terms: blood from clinic visit 5 months post-surgery; TSC patient then seizure free. The surgery cases showing the highest brain T cell transcript signatures were chosen for TCR beta chain sequencing of brain tissue and, when available, of blood. Before surgery, the patients had been given at least one anti-epileptic drug. TCR-sequenced patients were children with drug-resistant epilepsy due to tuberous sclerosis complex, focal cortical dysplasia, Rasmussen encephalitis or hemimegalencephaly. The Monarch genomic DNA purification kit was used to extract bulk genomic DNA from unsorted brain tissue and whole blood.

Notes on this clone: Which antigen it targets is not known. No much larger clone exists at a distance of one base, and base qualities are not known.

TCR beta chain sequences were generated from genomic DNA using the immunoSEQ assay. On the authors' methods: Any CDR3 sequence that did not begin with the conserved framework cysteine at position 104 was removed by hand. Clonality was calculated as one minus the normalized Shannon's Diversity Index, with values ranging from 0 (maximal diversity) to 1 (oligoclonal). Chi-squared comparison-of-proportions tests assessed whether the same CDR3 differed in frequency between samples, such as brain versus blood. Public clonotypes were found by searching immuneACCESS, and the VDJdb browser was used to assess similarity to known antiviral clonotypes. TCRdb stores this immuneACCESS table with in-frame sequences only. Part of the clones is absent; in the studies checked, under half of the shortfall reflects unresolved V genes, and no reason is known for the rest. That table is the source of V, J and clone size, and D and trimming were worked out from the DNA. This sample is represented by about 350,000 clones; more than 85% of them were singletons. The top ten constitute roughly 5.7% of the sample.

Here is what the overall study found, with its caveats: Viral specificity was inferred solely from CDR3 sequence similarity, and the HCMV serostatus of the patients was not known. Sequencing depth differed between pre- and post-surgery blood, so clones missing from the pre-surgery sample may reflect undersampling.

The chain is assembled from TRBV30 and TRBJ2-1, with TRBD2 matching 9 junction bases. Here the sequenced sample was peripheral blood, taken 5 to 6 months after surgery. The TCR comes from a boy younger than two with tuberous sclerosis and intractable seizures. The nucleotides read TGTGCCTGGGTCAGCGGGGGGCCAGGATATGAGCAGTTCTTC. This codes for CAWVSGGPGYEQFF.